The 5 T cell receptor beta chains below were found in one sample sequenced in a study of blood T cell repertoires in COVID-19 (dated by TCRdb to about 2020). Libraries came from the immunoSEQ multiplex PCR assay. Sourced from immuneACCESS, this table was stored by TCRdb with only in-frame sequences that have V and J called. A share of the clones is absent; for the studies checked, an unresolved V gene accounts for under half, and the remainder has no known explanation. The sample table contains tens of thousands of clones; only one count was recorded for less than 80% of them. Together, the top ten hold 3.5% to 4.5% of the sample. The sample was peripheral blood. The source is a woman in her forties or fifties with acute or convalescent COVID-19.

The rearrangement uses TRBV7-8 and TRBJ2-2; D unclear. Trimming removed 7 bases from V and 7 bases from J, with 19 bases in between. Germline V CDR1 and CDR2: SGHVS, FQNEAQ. CDR3 length: 15 amino acids. The CDR3 region is CASITGSPGIGELFF. CDR3 nucleotides: TGTGCCAGCATCACCGGCTCGCCAGGTATCGGGGAGCTGTTTTTT.

The chain is built from TRBV9 and TRBJ2-3; 10 nucleotides align to TRBD2. J gave up 8 bases and V 3 bases, and 6 bases lay outside the gene matches. The length of the CDR3 is 14 residues. Germline CDR1 is SGDLS and CDR2 is YYNGEE. The CDR3 DNA follows: TGTGCCAGCAGCGATCAGCGGGGGGGCAGTACGCAGTATTTT. Translated, it gives CASSDQRGGSTQYF.

This clone has only a few counts. The chain joins TRBV9 to TRBJ2-6; D is uncertain. CDR3 length equals 16 residues. V shed 4 bases and J shed 0 bases, with 11 bases lying between them. CDR1 and CDR2 from the germline V gene are SGDLS and YYNGEE. The CDR3 bases are TGTGCCAGCAGCCCGAGACACAGCTCTGGGGCCAACGTCCTGACTTTC. This encodes CASSPRHSSGANVLTF.

The chain is built from TRBV19 and TRBJ1-1; 10 bases agree with TRBD1. The CDR3 length is 13 residues. CDR1 LNHDA and CDR2 SQIVND come from the germline V gene (reference sequence). J lost 4 bases, V lost 9 bases, and 5 bases had no gene match. This CDR3 reads CASWDRGATEAFF. The CDR3 DNA follows: TGTGCCAGCTGGGACAGGGGTGCCACTGAAGCTTTCTTT.

The V call is TRBV5-1, the J call TRBJ2-2; 7 bases map to TRBD1. Germline-derived CDR1 and CDR2 are SGHRS and YFSETQ. J was trimmed by 7 bases and V by 0 bases; bases with no gene match: 6. CDR3 length equals 15 residues. This CDR3 is CASSLALPGGGELFF. Written as DNA, the CDR3 is TGCGCCAGCAGCTTGGCCCTTCCAGGGGGCGGGGAGCTGTTTTTT.